A selection of T cell receptor beta chains follows, all from one sample in a study of cytotoxic CD8 clonotypes in ibrutinib-treated CLL. Sequencing used immunoSEQ multiplex PCR; TCRdb keeps in-frame clones, though not all of them. Of 73,000 or so clones listed, about two thirds are singletons. The sample in question was PBMCs, obtained after 12 months of ibrutinib treatment. These receptor sequences come from a human donor with chronic lymphocytic leukemia. The CDR3 runs from the conserved cysteine through the conserved F or W. The order of the fields is D gene, V gene, J gene, clone size, CDR3 protein, CDR3 DNA. D genes are given only for firm matches. Rows may omit the clone size; those that give it use once, few, many or a size class.

D: TRBD2; V: TRBV14; J: TRBJ2-2; size: .; CDR3: CASSQRFGGAGELFF; DNA: TGTGCCAGCAGCCAAAGATTCGGGGGGGCCGGGGAGCTGTTTTTT
D: .; V: TRBV2; J: TRBJ1-2; size: few; CDR3: CASSVEAGGYTF; DNA: TGTGCCAGCAGTGTCGAAGCCGGTGGCTACACCTTC
D: TRBD1; V: TRBV27; J: TRBJ1-2; size: .; CDR3: CASSPRGDSLPAPYGYTF; DNA: TGTGCCAGCAGTCCCCGTGGGGACAGCCTACCCGCCCCATATGGCTACACCTTC
D: .; V: TRBV7-6; J: TRBJ1-6; size: .; CDR3: CASSPLSVLGDSPLHF; DNA: TGTGCCAGCAGCCCTTTATCTGTTCTGGGGGATTCACCCCTCCACTTT
D: .; V: TRBV7-9; J: TRBJ2-5; size: once; CDR3: CASSLEGLQYF; DNA: TGTGCCAGCAGCTTAGAGGGGCTCCAGTACTTC
D: TRBD1; V: TRBV4-3; J: TRBJ1-6; size: .; CDR3: CASSLQGADSPLHF; DNA: TGCGCCAGCAGTCTACAGGGGGCTGACTCACCCCTCCACTTT
D: .; V: TRBV7-2; J: TRBJ2-2; size: .; CDR3: CASSLRVNTGELFF; DNA: TGTGCCAGCAGCTTAAGGGTGAACACCGGGGAGCTGTTTTTT
D: .; V: TRBV11-3; J: TRBJ2-2; size: .; CDR3: CASSLALGLGLNTGELFF; DNA: TGTGCCAGCAGCTTAGCCTTGGGACTCGGTTTGAACACCGGGGAGCTGTTTTTT
D: .; V: TRBV4-2; J: TRBJ1-2; size: few; CDR3: CASSQGAGDGYTF; DNA: TGTGCCAGCAGCCAGGGGGCAGGGGATGGCTACACCTTC
D: .; V: TRBV21-1; J: TRBJ2-7; size: .; CDR3: CASSNYEQYF; DNA: TGTGCCAGCAGCAACTACGAGCAGTACTTC